Shown below are 17 T cell receptor beta chains from a single sample sequenced in a study of identical twins. TCRdb re-derived calls from the 5' RACE reads in MiXCR, one entry per CDR3 protein. The sample yields roughly 570,000 distinct CDR3 sequences, 9% to 10% seen once. These data are also associated with another study on yellow fever vaccine responses in identical twins.

What was sequenced was PBMCs. These receptors originate from a woman aged 18-29 years in good health.

This clonotype has ten or more counts. The rearrangement uses TRBV20-1 and TRBJ1-2; D unresolved. Germline V gives CDR1 DFQATT, CDR2 SNEGSKA (reference sequence). The CDR3 contains 12 residues. Trimming shortened V by 3 bases and J by 2 bases, and 7 bases separated the two germline ends. The CDR3 coding sequence is TGCAGTGCTAGCGGGCAGAACTATGGCTACACCTTC. Amino acid sequence: CSASGQNYGYTF.

The chain is built from TRBV20-1 and TRBJ2-1; D might be TRBD2 (5 bases). The CDR3 consists of 15 residues. Germline V lookup: CDR1 DFQATT, CDR2 SNEGSKA (reference sequence). Trimming left V 0 bases short and J 3 bases short, with 12 bases between. The CDR3 loop is CSARDLGGYYNEQFF. The DNA of the CDR3 is TGCAGTGCTAGAGACCTAGGCGGGTACTACAATGAGCAGTTCTTC.

The V call is TRBV20-1, the J call TRBJ2-2, with TRBD2 matching over 14 bases. The V and J ends lost 5 bases and 6 bases, in that order; junction bases with no gene match: 8. Germline V gene lookup returns CDR1 DFQATT and CDR2 SNEGSKA (reference sequence). This CDR3 has 16 amino acids. CDR3 DNA: TGCAGTGCTCAGACTAGCGGGGGGGGCCGTGCCGGGGAGCTGTTTTTT. As protein: CSAQTSGGGRAGELFF.

The rearrangement links TRBV25-1 to TRBJ1-6; D not certain. The germline V gene encodes CDR1 MGHDK and CDR2 SYGVNS. V dropped 2 bases and J dropped 4 bases, with 6 bases sitting between them. The CDR3 has 14 amino acids. CDR3 amino acids: CASSEQGYNSPLHF. CDR3 DNA sequence: TGTGCCAGCAGTGAACAAGGTTATAATTCACCCCTCCACTTT. The whole variable domain, filled in from reference TRBV25-1 and TRBJ1-6, reads EADIYQTPRYLVIGTGKKITLECSQTMGHDKMYWYQQDPGMELHLIHYSYGVNSTEKGDLSSESTVSRIRTEHFPLTLESARPSHTSQYLCASSEQGYNSPLHFGNGTRLTVT.

There are many counts of this clonotype. V gene TRBV20-1 combines with J gene TRBJ1-1; possibly TRBD1 for D (6 bases). Trimming removed 1 base from V and 2 bases from J, with 11 bases in between. The CDR3 runs to 14 residues. Looked up from germline, CDR1 is DFQATT and CDR2 is SNEGSKA (reference sequence). CDR3 amino acids: CSARVGGANTEAFF. CDR3 nucleotide sequence: TGCAGTGCTAGAGTAGGGGGGGCAAACACTGAAGCTTTCTTT.

This clonotype was recorded a few times. The chain uses TRBV2 and TRBJ2-3, with D unresolved. CDR1 and CDR2 from the germline V gene are SNHLY and FYNNEI. This CDR3 has 13 residues. V was shortened by 2 bases and J by 1 base, with 4 bases between the two germline ends. CDR3 in amino acids: CASSEFGTDTQYF. In DNA, the CDR3 is TGTGCCAGCAGTGAATTCGGCACAGATACGCAGTATTTT.

This clonotype came up many times. The rearrangement joins TRBV4-2 to TRBJ2-7; D is unresolved. This CDR3 spans 16 amino acids. V lost 2 bases and J lost 2, with 16 bases in between. The germline V gene has CDR1 LGHNA and CDR2 YNFKEQ. The CDR3 region has the DNA TGTGCCAGCAGCCAAACCGAGAATCCCCAAACCTACGAGCAGTACTTC. It is translated as CASSQTENPQTYEQYF.

This sequence joins TRBV4-3 and TRBJ2-1, with D maybe TRBD1 (5 bases). CDR3 length: 17 residues. V gave up 0 bases and J gave up 5 bases, with 17 bases separating them. Looked up from germline, CDR1 is LGHNA and CDR2 is YSLEER. CDR3 nucleotide sequence: TGCGCCAGCAGCCAAGATATGGAGCAGGGCCCGCACAATGAGCAGTTCTTC. Its protein product is CASSQDMEQGPHNEQFF.

The chain carries TRBV28 and TRBJ2-3; 8 nucleotides line up with TRBD2. Germline trimming cut 2 bases from V and 13 bases from J; bases unmatched to any gene: 5. The CDR3 has 12 residues. CDR1 is MDHEN and CDR2 is SYDVKM in the germline V gene. The CDR3 region has the DNA TGTGCCAGCAGTTTAGGACTAGCTGAAAAGTATTTT. As protein: CASSLGLAEKYF.

This clonotype came up a few times. The chain carries TRBV11-2 and TRBJ2-6; 10 bases are shared with TRBD1. Germline CDR1 and CDR2: SGHAT and FQNNGV. The ends lost 1 base at V and 0 bases at J; junction bases unmatched: 3. The CDR3 contains 18 residues. Written as DNA, the CDR3 is TGTGCCAGCAGCTTAGTCGGGACAGGGGACTCTGGGGCCAACGTCCTGACTTTC. Its protein is CASSLVGTGDSGANVLTF.

This clonotype was seen more than once but under ten times. J is TRBJ1-1 and V is TRBV7-2; unclear D gene. This CDR3 is built from 12 residues. Trimming cost V 7 bases and J 7 bases, with 13 bases left between them. CDR1 and CDR2 (germline): SGHTA, FQGNSA. This CDR3 reads CASTPETREAFF. The CDR3 nucleotides are TGTGCCAGCACCCCCGAGACACGTGAAGCTTTCTTT.

This clonotype was recorded at least ten times. This sequence joins TRBV29-1 and TRBJ2-7; D possibly corresponds to TRBD2 (6 bases). Per germline, CDR1 SQVTM and CDR2 ANQGSEA. The CDR3 is made up of 14 amino acids. CDR3: CSTVGLSGSYEQYF. The CDR3 DNA reads as TGCAGTACGGTGGGGCTTAGCGGATCCTACGAGCAGTACTTC.

The rearrangement uses TRBV4-2 and TRBJ2-1, with D unresolved. Trimming left V 5 bases short and J 9 bases short, with 14 bases between. CDR1 is LGHNA, CDR2 YNFKEQ, per germline. CDR3 length equals 13 residues. The CDR3 bases are TGTGCCAGCAGCGACGGCTTTAAGGGTGAGCAGTTCTTC. Amino acids: CASSDGFKGEQFF.

This clonotype came up many times. J is TRBJ2-3 and V is TRBV12-3 or TRBV12-4, with D hard to call. With 6 bases removed from V and 0 bases from J, the gap between germline ends came to 13 bases. The CDR3 loop spans 15 amino acids. The DNA for the CDR3 is TGTGCCAGCAGCCCCAGTGGACGGAGCACAGATACGCAGTATTTT. Its protein is CASSPSGRSTDTQYF.

This clonotype has a count of ten or more. The V call is TRBV29-1, the J call TRBJ2-1; D is ambiguous. CDR3 length equals 14 residues. Trimming left V 4 bases short and J 8 bases short, with 18 bases between. Germline-derived CDR1 and CDR2 are SQVTM and ANQGSEA. The CDR3 region is CSVGVPPSGDEQFF. DNA of the CDR3: TGCAGCGTTGGAGTCCCTCCCTCAGGCGATGAGCAGTTCTTC.

V gene TRBV4-3 combines with J gene TRBJ2-5; maybe TRBD2 (6 bases). The CDR3 sequence is 15 residues long. V was clipped by 3 bases and J by 5 bases, with 16 bases between them. The germline gives CDR1 LGHNA, CDR2 YSLEER. CDR3 DNA sequence: TGCGCCAGCAGCCAGGGACTCTTACTCGGGGAGACCCAGTACTTC. It yields the protein CASSQGLLLGETQYF.

The sample holds many counts of this clonotype. V usage is TRBV6-5 and J usage is TRBJ2-1; D not certain. Germline lookup yields CDR1 MNHEY and CDR2 SVGAGI. V was trimmed by 0 bases and J by 0 bases, leaving 12 bases between them. This CDR3 is built from 17 residues. The CDR3 here is CASSYSSWQSSYNEQFF. The CDR3 DNA sequence: TGTGCCAGCAGTTACTCTTCTTGGCAAAGCTCCTACAATGAGCAGTTCTTC.